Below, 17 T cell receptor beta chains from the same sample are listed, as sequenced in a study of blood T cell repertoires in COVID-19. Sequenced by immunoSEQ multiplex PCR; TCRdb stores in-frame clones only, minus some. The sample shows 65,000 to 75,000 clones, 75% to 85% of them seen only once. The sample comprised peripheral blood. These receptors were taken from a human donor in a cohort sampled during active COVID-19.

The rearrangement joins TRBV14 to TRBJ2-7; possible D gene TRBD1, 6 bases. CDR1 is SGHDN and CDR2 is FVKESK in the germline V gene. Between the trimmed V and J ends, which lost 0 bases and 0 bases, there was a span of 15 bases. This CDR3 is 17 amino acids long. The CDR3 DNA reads TGTGCCAGCAGCCAAGATTATGGGGGCAGGAGCTCCTACGAGCAGTACTTC. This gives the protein CASSQDYGGRSSYEQYF. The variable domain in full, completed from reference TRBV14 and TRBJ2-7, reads EAGVTQFPSHSVIEKGQTVTLRCDPISGHDNLYWYRRVMGKEIKFLLHFVKESKQDESGMPNNRFLAERTGGTYSTLKVQPAELEDSGVYFCASSQDYGGRSSYEQYFGPGTRLTVT.

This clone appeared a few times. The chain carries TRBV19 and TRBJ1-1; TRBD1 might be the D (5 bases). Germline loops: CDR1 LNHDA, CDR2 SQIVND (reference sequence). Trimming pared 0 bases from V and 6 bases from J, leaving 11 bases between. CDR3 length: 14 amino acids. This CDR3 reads CASSIDSRAAEAFF. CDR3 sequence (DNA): TGTGCCAGTAGTATAGATTCCAGGGCGGCTGAAGCTTTCTTT. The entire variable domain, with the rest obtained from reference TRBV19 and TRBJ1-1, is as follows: DGGITQSPKYLFRKEGQNVTLSCEQNLNHDAMYWYRQDPGQGLRLIYYSQIVNDFQKGDIAEGYSVSREKKESFPLTVTSAQKNPTAFYLCASSIDSRAAEAFFGQGTRLTVV.

The CDR3: CSARTNPRDKEQYF. DNA of the CDR3: TGCAGCGCCAGAACAAACCCCCGGGACAAAGAGCAGTACTTC. The V and J genes are TRBV29-1 and TRBJ2-7; weak D call: TRBD1 (6 bases). CDR1 and CDR2 (germline): SQVTM, ANQGSEA. The CDR3 covers 14 residues. The V end lost 7 bases, the J end lost 7 bases, and 23 bases lay between the germline ends.

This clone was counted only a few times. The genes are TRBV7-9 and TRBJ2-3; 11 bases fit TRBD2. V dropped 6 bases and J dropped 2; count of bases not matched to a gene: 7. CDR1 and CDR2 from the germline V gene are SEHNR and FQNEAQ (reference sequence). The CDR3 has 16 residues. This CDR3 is CASSKGTSGLTDTQYF. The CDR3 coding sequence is TGTGCCAGCAGTAAGGGGACTAGCGGACTCACAGATACGCAGTATTTT.

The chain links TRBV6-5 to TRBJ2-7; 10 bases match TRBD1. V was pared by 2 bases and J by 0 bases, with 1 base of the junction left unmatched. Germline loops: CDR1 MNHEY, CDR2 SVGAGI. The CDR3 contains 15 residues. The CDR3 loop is CASSYGTGVSYEQYF. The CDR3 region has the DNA TGTGCCAGCAGTTACGGGACAGGGGTCTCCTACGAGCAGTACTTC.

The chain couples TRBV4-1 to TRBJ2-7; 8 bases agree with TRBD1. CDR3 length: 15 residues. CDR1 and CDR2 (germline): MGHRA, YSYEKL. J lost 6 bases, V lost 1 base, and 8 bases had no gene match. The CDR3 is CASSQGQGSIGEQYF. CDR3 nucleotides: TGCGCCAGCAGCCAAGGACAGGGGAGTATCGGCGAGCAGTACTTC.

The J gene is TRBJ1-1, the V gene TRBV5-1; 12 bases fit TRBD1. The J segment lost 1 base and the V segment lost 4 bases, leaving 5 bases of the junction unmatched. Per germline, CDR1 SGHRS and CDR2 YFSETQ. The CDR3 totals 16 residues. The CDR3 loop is CASSPGQGASNTEAFF. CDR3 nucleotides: TGCGCCAGCAGCCCGGGACAGGGGGCCTCGAACACTGAAGCTTTCTTT.

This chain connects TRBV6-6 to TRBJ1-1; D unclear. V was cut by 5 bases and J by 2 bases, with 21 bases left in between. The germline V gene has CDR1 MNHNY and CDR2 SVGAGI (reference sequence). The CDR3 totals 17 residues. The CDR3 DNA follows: TGTGCCAGCAGTCCCTCGGTAGGAGCCAGACTTAACACTGAAGCTTTCTTT. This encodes CASSPSVGARLNTEAFF.

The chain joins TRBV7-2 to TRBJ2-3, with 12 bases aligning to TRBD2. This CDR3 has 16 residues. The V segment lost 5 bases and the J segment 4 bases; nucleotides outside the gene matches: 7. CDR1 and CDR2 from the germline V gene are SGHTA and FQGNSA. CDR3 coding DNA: TGTGCCAGCAGCCCAAGACTAGCGGGAGTCCCAGATACGCAGTATTTT. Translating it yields CASSPRLAGVPDTQYF.

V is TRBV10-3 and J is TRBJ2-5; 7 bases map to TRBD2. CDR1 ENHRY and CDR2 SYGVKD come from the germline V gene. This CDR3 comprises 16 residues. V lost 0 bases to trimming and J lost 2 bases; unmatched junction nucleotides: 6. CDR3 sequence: CAISESPSGKQETQYF. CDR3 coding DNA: TGTGCCATCAGTGAGTCGCCTAGCGGAAAACAAGAGACCCAGTACTTC.

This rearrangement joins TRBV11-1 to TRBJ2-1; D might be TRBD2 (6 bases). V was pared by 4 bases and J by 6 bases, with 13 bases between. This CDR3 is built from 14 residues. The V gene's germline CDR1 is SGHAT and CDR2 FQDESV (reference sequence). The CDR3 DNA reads TGTGCCAGCAGCTCACCCGGACTATCCAATGAGCAGTTCTTC. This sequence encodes CASSSPGLSNEQFF. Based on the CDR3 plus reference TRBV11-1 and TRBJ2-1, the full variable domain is EAEVAQSPRYKITEKSQAVAFWCDPISGHATLYWYRQILGQGPELLVQFQDESVVDDSQLPKDRFSAERLKGVDSTLKIQPAELGDSAMYLCASSSPGLSNEQFFGPGTRLTVL.

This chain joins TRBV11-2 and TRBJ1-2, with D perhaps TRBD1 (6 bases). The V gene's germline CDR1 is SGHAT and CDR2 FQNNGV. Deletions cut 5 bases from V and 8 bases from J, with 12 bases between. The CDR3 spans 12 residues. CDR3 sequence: CASSPQGRGYTF. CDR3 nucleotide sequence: TGTGCCAGCAGCCCACAGGGTAGAGGCTACACCTTC. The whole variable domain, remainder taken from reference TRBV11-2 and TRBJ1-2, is EAGVAQSPRYKIIEKRQSVAFWCNPISGHATLYWYQQILGQGPKLLIQFQNNGVVDDSQLPKDRFSAERLKGVDSTLKIQPAKLEDSAVYLCASSPQGRGYTFGSGTRLTVV.

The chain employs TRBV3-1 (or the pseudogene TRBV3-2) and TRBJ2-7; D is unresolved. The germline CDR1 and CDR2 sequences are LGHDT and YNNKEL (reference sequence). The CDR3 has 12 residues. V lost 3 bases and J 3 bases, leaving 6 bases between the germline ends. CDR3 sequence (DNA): TGTGCCAGCAGCCAGACGGGCTACGAGCAGTACTTC. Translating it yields CASSQTGYEQYF.

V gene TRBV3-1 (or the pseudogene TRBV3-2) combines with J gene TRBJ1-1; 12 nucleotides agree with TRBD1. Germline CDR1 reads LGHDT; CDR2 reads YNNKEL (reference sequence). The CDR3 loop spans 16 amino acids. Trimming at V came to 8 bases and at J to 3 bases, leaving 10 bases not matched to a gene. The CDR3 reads CASGTGTGGDYTEAFF. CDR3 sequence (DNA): TGTGCCAGCGGAACCGGGACAGGGGGCGATTACACTGAAGCTTTCTTT.

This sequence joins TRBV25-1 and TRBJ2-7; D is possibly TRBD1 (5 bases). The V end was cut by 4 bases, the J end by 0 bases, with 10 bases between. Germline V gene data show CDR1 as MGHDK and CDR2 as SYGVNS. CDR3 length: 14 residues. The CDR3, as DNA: TGTGCCAGCAGTGGGGCAGGGCCCTCCTACGAGCAGTACTTC. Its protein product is CASSGAGPSYEQYF.

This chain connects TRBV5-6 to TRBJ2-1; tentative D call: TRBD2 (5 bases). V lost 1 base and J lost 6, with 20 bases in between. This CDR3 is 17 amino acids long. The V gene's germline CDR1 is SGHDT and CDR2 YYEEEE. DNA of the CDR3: TGTGCCAGCAGCTTGTTAGGGCGGGTTCGGGTATCCAATGAGCAGTTCTTC. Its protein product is CASSLLGRVRVSNEQFF.

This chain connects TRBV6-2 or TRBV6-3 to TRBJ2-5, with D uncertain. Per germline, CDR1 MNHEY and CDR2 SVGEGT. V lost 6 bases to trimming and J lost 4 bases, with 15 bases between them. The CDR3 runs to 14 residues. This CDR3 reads CASSHGEVPETQYF. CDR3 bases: TGTGCCAGCAGCCACGGTGAGGTACCAGAGACCCAGTACTTC.